Here is one T cell receptor (beta chain) with its context. Antigen specificity is unknown. The CDR3 has 17 amino acids. Germline loops: CDR1 SGHRS, CDR2 YFSETQ. The trim removed 4 bases at V and 2 bases at J, leaving 8 bases unmatched. This sample is drawn from a study of cytomegalovirus exposure and HLA in healthy donors. Study-wide results and limits: Presence/absence analyses rested on an assumption that sequencing depth was roughly uniform across donors. Later on, an analysis showed TCR association rates differing by HLA locus, with DRB1 the most and HLA-C the fewest.

Primers included in the PCR were 60 Vbeta and 13 Jbeta primers. Original data processing: Approximately 11 million of the about 80 million unique TCR beta chains counted in a later analysis were shared. The protocol was immunoSEQ multiplex PCR, while the TCRdb copy is restricted to in-frame clones and leaves out a portion. The V and J calls and clone size were taken over from that table, and D and trimming were inferred from the DNA. The sample has some 150,000 clones, 55% to 75% seen once. The genes are TRBV5-1 and TRBJ2-1; 11 bases agree with TRBD2. The clonotype was recovered from a woman aged 60-75 years in good health and CMV-seropositive. The sequencing sample was made of PBMCs. Written as DNA, the CDR3 is TGCGCCAGCAGCCCGCCAGGACTAGCGGGCACCTACAATGAGCAGTTCTTC. It translates to CASSPPGLAGTYNEQFF.